This is a list of T cell receptor beta chains from one sample in a study of blood T cell repertoires in COVID-19. Sequencing was performed with immunoSEQ multiplex PCR; in TCRdb, only in-frame clones are kept and a portion is missing. The sample carries about 87,000 clones, about 80% recorded once. The source material was peripheral blood. Receptors originate from a woman in her forties or fifties with acute or convalescent COVID-19. Both conserved end residues are part of each CDR3. D genes are given only for firm matches. The size field is filled for only some rows; it gives once, few, many or a size class.

v_call,d_call,clone_size,j_call,cdr3_nt,cdr3_aa
TRBV6-1,NA,NA,TRBJ1-6,TGTGCCAGCAGTGAAGCCCTGGGGACAACGGCTTCACCCCTCCACTTT,CASSEALGTTASPLHF
TRBV27,NA,few,TRBJ1-1,TGTGCCAGCAGCCGCCGGGAGCGAATGAACACTGAAGCTTTCTTT,CASSRRERMNTEAFF
TRBV14,NA,NA,TRBJ1-6,TGTGCCAGCAGCCACCGGCTTGAAAGGGGTTCACCCCTCCACTTT,CASSHRLERGSPLHF
TRBV5-5,NA,NA,TRBJ1-5,TGTGCCAGCAGCTTGGCTGGGGGCGGAAATCAGCCCCAGCATTTT,CASSLAGGGNQPQHF
TRBV18,TRBD1,NA,TRBJ1-1,TGTGCCAGCTCACAACGAGAGGGGGGACAGACTGAAGCTTTCTTT,CASSQREGGQTEAFF
TRBV20-1,NA,few,TRBJ2-7,TGCAGTGCGTCAGGGGTCGGGGAGCAGTACTTC,CSASGVGEQYF
TRBV9,TRBD2,NA,TRBJ2-3,TGTGCCAGCAGCGTAGGCGGGAGTAGCACAGATACGCAGTATTTT,CASSVGGSSTDTQYF
TRBV3-1/TRBV3-2,TRBD1,NA,TRBJ2-7,TGTGCCAGCAGCCAAGGACTTGTGAGGGGGACAGGAGACTACGAGCAGTACTTC,CASSQGLVRGTGDYEQYF
TRBV7-9,NA,NA,TRBJ1-1,TGTGCCAGCAGCTACGCGCGAGCCCTTAGGAACACTGAAGCTTTCTTT,CASSYARALRNTEAFF
TRBV24-1,TRBD2,few,TRBJ2-2,TGTGCCACCAGTGATTTCCGGACTAGCGGGGTCGACACCGGGGAGCTGTTTTTT,CATSDFRTSGVDTGELFF
TRBV6-2/TRBV6-3,NA,few,TRBJ1-5,TGTGCCAGCAGTTCGGGCGGAGGCGGCAATCAGCCCCAGCATTTT,CASSSGGGGNQPQHF
TRBV19,NA,NA,TRBJ1-2,TGTGCCAGTAGTTCCCAGGGTGGCTATGGCTACACCTTC,CASSSQGGYGYTF
TRBV4-1,NA,few,TRBJ1-6,TGCGCCAGCAGCCAAGGGACAGAGGCGTATAATTCACCCCTCCACTTT,CASSQGTEAYNSPLHF
TRBV19,TRBD1,few,TRBJ2-7,TGTGCCAGTAGTATAGTCGGGACAGGGGTCTACGAGCAGTACTTC,CASSIVGTGVYEQYF
TRBV6-5,TRBD1,NA,TRBJ1-2,TGTGCCAGCAGTTATGAGGGGGCGCGGGACTATGGCTACACCTTC,CASSYEGARDYGYTF
TRBV28,TRBD1,NA,TRBJ1-6,TGTGCCAGCAGGACAGGGCACAATTCACCCCTCCACTTT,CASRTGHNSPLHF
TRBV14,NA,NA,TRBJ2-1,TGTGCCAGCAGCCAAGGTTACGGAGGTCTTCTCAGGAATGAGCAGTTCTTC,CASSQGYGGLLRNEQFF
TRBV7-9,NA,NA,TRBJ2-5,TGTGCCAGCAGCTTAGGGTCCGCCCAGGAGACCCAGTACTTC,CASSLGSAQETQYF
TRBV4-3,NA,NA,TRBJ1-4,TGCGCCAGCAGCCAAGAACAACCGGGTTTAGAAAAACTGTTTTTT,CASSQEQPGLEKLFF
TRBV29-1,NA,few,TRBJ2-7,TGCAGCGCCCGAAGGGGGGGCAGCTCCTACGAGCAGTACTTC,CSARRGGSSYEQYF
TRBV7-8,TRBD1,NA,TRBJ1-6,TGTGCCAGCAGCCCCGAGGGGGACAGGGGTTCACCCCTCCACTTT,CASSPEGDRGSPLHF
TRBV11-3,TRBD1,NA,TRBJ2-2,TGTGCCAGCAGCCCCCGGACAGGGATTAACACCGGGGAGCTGTTTTTT,CASSPRTGINTGELFF
TRBV24-1,TRBD1,NA,TRBJ2-1,TGTGCCACCAGTGAGAGGCAGGGGGCCACCAATGAGCAGTTCTTC,CATSERQGATNEQFF
TRBV28,NA,NA,TRBJ2-1,TGTGCCAGCAGTTTGTCTCACAGCAATGAGCAGTTCTTC,CASSLSHSNEQFF
TRBV28,NA,once,TRBJ2-1,TGTGCCAGCAGTTCTTTAGCCCCAGAGGGAGGAGCCGCCTACAATGAGCAGTTCTTC,CASSSLAPEGGAAYNEQFF
TRBV28,NA,NA,TRBJ2-7,TGTGCCAGCAGCCCCTTCTACGAGCAGTACTTC,CASSPFYEQYF
TRBV5-1,TRBD1,NA,TRBJ1-2,TGCGCCAGCAGCTTGGACAGGGGTCACTATGGCTACACCTTC,CASSLDRGHYGYTF
TRBV3-1/TRBV3-2,TRBD2,NA,TRBJ2-7,TGTGCCAGCAGCCAAGATCTGGTAGCGGGGTCTCGGGAGCAGTACTTC,CASSQDLVAGSREQYF
TRBV2,TRBD1,NA,TRBJ2-2,TGTGCCAGCTCCCGAGACAGGGGATTGGCCGGGGAGCTGTTTTTT,CASSRDRGLAGELFF